This T cell receptor (beta chain) stems from a study of T cell responses to AZD1222 COVID-19 vaccine. The CDR3 has 14 amino acids. The ends lost 6 bases at V and 6 bases at J; junction bases unmatched: 5. Germline V gene data show CDR1 as MNHEY and CDR2 as SVGAGI. Method: immunoSEQ multiplex PCR; TCRdb's copy keeps in-frame clones and lacks some. The sample lists 110,000 to 150,000 clones, approximately 85% seen once, with 8% in the top ten. The receptor comes from an adult in good health. The J gene is TRBJ1-4, the V gene TRBV6-5; 9 nucleotides align to TRBD1. The input for sequencing was peripheral blood, taken on day 0 of AZD1222 vaccination. The CDR3 spells CASRADRGDEKLFF. The CDR3 region has the DNA TGTGCCAGCAGAGCCGACAGGGGGGATGAAAAACTGTTTTTT.